Included here is one TCR beta chain sequence, with context. This sample stems from a study of shared clonotypes between healthy human individuals. Naive CD45RA+ and memory CD45RA-negative subsets were split from CD4+ cells. In the source study's methods: ImmunoSEQ sequences covered only the junction and lacked quality scores; filtering therefore differed. Clones were sequenced by immunoSEQ multiplex PCR, and TCRdb holds only the in-frame ones, with some missing. The V and J calls and the clone size are those of that table, but D and trimming were determined from the DNA. The sample has some 2,100,000 clones, approximately 94% seen once; the top ten hold more than 0.1%. The junction had 5 bases not matched to a gene; V was cut back by 4 bases and J by 2 bases. Germline V gene data show CDR1 as SGHRS and CDR2 as YFSETQ. The CDR3 has 15 amino acids.

The sequenced material came from naive CD4+ T cells sorted from blood. The subset denotes: CD45RA+ positively selected. This clonotype was sampled from a man aged 18 to 35 in good health. V is TRBV5-1 and J is TRBJ1-4, with 7 bases identical to TRBD1. The CDR3 sequence: CASSLQGKTNEKLFF. The CDR3 nucleotides read TGCGCCAGCAGCCTACAGGGGAAGACTAATGAAAAACTGTTTTTT.